This entry is about one T cell receptor (beta chain). Its cognate antigen has yet to be identified. Base qualities are not provided; no much larger clone lies one nucleotide away. The data derive from a study of blood T cell repertoires in COVID-19 (dated by TCRdb to about 2020). Context from the whole study: Samples covering the acute and convalescent phases of COVID-19 were provided by collaborators in the United States, Italy and Spain. HLA class I and class II types, where available, came from metadata supplied by the sample provider rather than from assay-based typing. The repertoires were released in a freely available public database meant as a resource for research on the immune response to SARS-CoV-2. The prospective study material was composed of cDNA or gDNA derived from T cells, B-cell-depleted T cells, or PBMCs. Nearly every sample came with metadata listing a de-identified subject ID, COVID-19 status, age in years and sex. The samples were drawn from two sources: the first 160 participants of the ongoing ImmuneRACE study, and 1,000 to 1,500 subjects contributed by 6 global collaborators. The dataset comprised deeply sampled blood TCRbeta repertoires from subjects exposed to, actively infected with, or recovered from COVID-19. The full study reports these points: Clinical and demographic metadata were provided uncurated, with the amount varying by source and participant.

The CDR3 starts with the cysteine, ends with the phenylalanine, and has 13 residues. The read is trimmed to its CDR3 DNA, 39 bases read in frame from base 1. Trimming costs V 7 bases and J 4 bases, and their ends lie 13 bases apart. The germline V gene provides CDR1 SNHLY and CDR2 FYNNEI. Each collaborating institution followed its own protocols to collect whole blood in K2EDTA tubes. Collaborator samples were shipped for TCRbeta analysis as frozen whole blood, isolated PBMCs, or DNA extracted from either sample type. TCRbeta CDR3 regions were amplified from genomic DNA using the immunoSEQ Assay, a bias-controlled multiplex PCR. The paper's processing steps were these. The number of nucleated cells in each sample was estimated from the amplification of reference gene primers within the assay. To quantify the absolute abundance of each unique TCRbeta CDR3 rearrangement, sequence reads were collapsed and filtered. For each sample, productive Simpson clonality was calculated as the square root of Simpson's diversity index across productive rearrangements. The table was pulled from immuneACCESS by TCRdb, which kept in-frame rearrangements only. Such tables lose some clones; where checked, under half of the loss comes from unresolved V genes, and the rest has no known cause. For V, J and clone size, that table is used; D and trimming come from the DNA. A total of some 150,000 clones appear in this sample, 80% of them only once. 5% of the sample comes from the top ten.

In this chain, TRBV2 is recombined with TRBJ1-2, and possibly TRBD1, on 5 matching bases. This clonotype originated in a woman between 45 and 60 years old with acute or convalescent COVID-19. Material for sequencing was peripheral blood. This receptor has the CDR3 CASTEKGVYGYTF. The DNA reads TGTGCCAGCACCGAGAAAGGGGTCTATGGCTACACCTTC.